This entry lists 18 T cell receptor beta chains sequenced from one sample in a study of T cells in women clearing cervical HPV infection. Assay used: immunoSEQ multiplex PCR; TCRdb lists only in-frame clones, some missing. The ten most abundant clones cover 5% to 7% of a sample with around 20,000 clones. Sequencing was performed on blood buffy coat. The receptors were sampled from a woman between 18 and 69 years old with a cervical HPV16 infection that either progressed to CIN3+ or cleared (not recorded which).

A note on this clone: The read ends 3 residues shy of where the CDR3 ends; the end is completed using the germline J gene. This sample includes further DNA sequences coding for the same CDR3. This chain connects TRBV19 to TRBJ1-5, with D possibly TRBD1 on 5 matching bases. The CDR3 runs 15 residues. Germline values: CDR1 LNHDA, CDR2 SQIVND (reference sequence). The V end was cut by 7 bases, the J end by 2 bases, with 15 bases between. Incomplete CDR3 DNA: TGTGCCAGTACTGAAGGACAAAGTCGCAATCAGCCC. This codes for CASTEGQSRNQP. The whole CDR3 region reads CASTEGQSRNQPQHF.

With respect to this clone: The sequenced fragment ends 3 residues before the CDR3 boundary, so the rest is inferred from the germline J gene. This chain joins TRBV18 and TRBJ1-3, with TRBD1 identical over 10 bases. CDR1 and CDR2 from the germline V gene are KGHSH and LQKENI. The V and J ends lost 5 bases and 0 bases, in that order; junction bases with no gene match: 16. There are 20 residues in the CDR3. The DNA read from the CDR3 is TGTGCCAGCTCAGCATCACCGGGACAGGGGATTATCAGCTCTGGAAACACC. It translates to CASSASPGQGIISSGNT. The CDR3, in full, reads CASSASPGQGIISSGNTIYF.

Worth noting for this clone: Read data end 3 residues before the CDR3 end; the end is taken from the germline J gene. The chain employs TRBV2 and TRBJ2-6, with 7 positions matching TRBD1. Per germline, CDR1 SNHLY and CDR2 FYNNEI. Trimming removed 8 bases from V and 0 bases from J; junction bases left unmatched: 7. The CDR3 spans 16 residues. The CDR3 DNA, read in part, is TGTGCCAGCCGGGACAGAACACTCTCTGGGGCCAACGTC. This translates into CASRDRTLSGANV. The whole CDR3 reads CASRDRTLSGANVLTF.

In the case of this clone: The read halts 3 residues ahead of the CDR3 end, with the missing end drawn from the germline J gene. J is TRBJ1-1 and V is TRBV7-9; 7 nucleotides align to TRBD1. The trim removed 4 bases at V and 0 bases at J, leaving 5 bases unmatched. This CDR3 has 15 amino acids. CDR1 and CDR2 from the germline V gene are SEHNR and FQNEAQ (reference sequence). The sequenced part of the CDR3 DNA is TGTGCCAGCAGCTCATATGGGACAGTGAACACTGAA. Protein product: CASSSYGTVNTE. The full-length CDR3 reads as CASSSYGTVNTEAFF.

To note about this clone: The missing CDR3 end, 3 residues past where the read stops, is filled in from the germline J gene. The V gene is TRBV7-6, the J gene TRBJ2-7; the match to TRBD1 covers 9 bases. This CDR3 has 13 residues. V shed 6 bases and J 5 bases; nucleotides not matched to a gene: 5. Germline values: CDR1 SGHVS, CDR2 FNYEAQ. Partial CDR3 DNA: TGTGCCAGCAGTCGGGACAGGGACGACGAG. This codes for CASSRDRDDE. The full CDR3 reads CASSRDRDDEQYF.

For this clone: Sequencing ends 3 residues short of the CDR3 end; the germline J gene provides the rest. The rearrangement uses TRBV7-9 and TRBJ1-1; D not certain. V lost 2 bases, J lost 7 bases, and 8 bases lay in between. The germline gives CDR1 SEHNR, CDR2 FQNEAQ (reference sequence). The CDR3 length is 12 residues. CDR3 protein: CASSLKGFEAFF. The CDR3 DNA, read in part, is TGTGCCAGCAGCTTAAAAGGGTTTGAA.

Notes on this clone: The read ends 3 residues before the CDR3 terminus; that terminus is restored from the germline J gene. This chain joins TRBV14 and TRBJ2-3, with D possibly TRBD1 on 5 matching bases. Trimming left V 0 bases short and J 7 bases short, with 14 bases between. The germline CDR1 and CDR2 sequences are SGHDN and FVKESK. The CDR3 contains 15 residues. The CDR3 loop is CASSQDRTHSNTQYF. The sequenced part of the CDR3 DNA is TGTGCCAGCAGCCAAGACAGGACACATTCAAATACG.

Judged by frequency, this clone is medium-sized (0.01 to 0.1%). The read terminates 3 residues before the CDR3 end, so the remaining end is supplied by the germline J gene. The chain has TRBV6-2 or TRBV6-3 and TRBJ2-6; D gene ambiguous. The length of the CDR3 is 12 residues. Germline V gene lookup returns CDR1 MNHEY and CDR2 SVGEGT. V shed 8 bases and J shed 1 base, with 3 bases lying between them. This CDR3 reads CASHSGANVLTF. The part of the CDR3 DNA that was read is TGTGCCAGCCATTCTGGGGCCAACGTC.

About this clone itself: The missing CDR3 end, 3 residues past where the read stops, is filled in from the germline J gene. This chain connects TRBV2 to TRBJ1-5, with TRBD1 matching 9 bases. V trimming: 6 bases; J trimming: 5 bases; junction bases outside the gene matches: 11. There are 16 residues in the CDR3. Per the germline V gene, CDR1 is SNHLY and CDR2 is FYNNEI. CDR3 residues: CASRSLTGGWDQPQHF. Incomplete CDR3 DNA: TGTGCCAGCAGGTCCCTTACAGGGGGCTGGGATCAGCCC.

About this clone: Sequencing ends 3 residues short of the CDR3 end; the germline J gene provides the rest. This rearrangement joins TRBV5-6 to TRBJ1-5; D remains unclear. The CDR3 contains 15 residues. Trimming took off 0 bases at V and 0 bases at J, with 7 bases between the two ends. The germline CDR1 and CDR2 sequences are SGHDT and YYEEEE. The covered CDR3 bases are TGTGCCAGCAGCTTGGGCGGGTATAGCAATCAGCCC. This codes for CASSLGGYSNQP. The entire CDR3 reads CASSLGGYSNQPQHF.

Comment on this clone: Sequencing ends 3 residues short of the CDR3 end; the germline J gene provides the rest. The rearrangement uses TRBV5-1 and TRBJ2-1; 13 bases are shared with TRBD2. This CDR3 spans 17 amino acids. V was clipped by 6 bases and J by 2 bases; unmatched bases: 8. CDR1 and CDR2 (germline): SGHRS, YFSETQ. CDR3 amino acids: CASMAATSGRAYNEQFF. CDR3 bases read: TGCGCCAGCATGGCTGCAACTAGCGGGAGGGCCTACAATGAG.

For this clone: Sequencing ends 3 residues short of the CDR3 end; the germline J gene provides the rest. This chain joins TRBV29-1 and TRBJ1-2; weak D call: TRBD1 (6 bases). CDR3 size: 13 residues. Germline lookup yields CDR1 SQVTM and CDR2 ANQGSEA. The part of the CDR3 DNA that was read is TGCAGCGTTGAGGGTGGACTTAGGGGGGGC. The encoded protein is CSVEGGLRGG. From start to end, the CDR3 is CSVEGGLRGGYTF. Using reference TRBV29-1 and TRBJ1-2 for the parts outside the CDR3, the full variable domain is SAVISQKPSRDICQRGTSLTIQCQVDSQVTMMFWYRQQPGQSLTLIATANQGSEATYESGFVIDKFPISRPNLTFSTLTVSNMSPEDSSIYLCSVEGGLRGGYTFGSGTRLTVV.

A word on this clone: The DNA ends 3 residues before the CDR3 does, and the rest of the CDR3 is filled in from the germline J gene. The chain links TRBV5-1 to TRBJ1-1; a weak D match, TRBD1 (5 bases). This CDR3 spans 16 amino acids. Looked up from germline, CDR1 is SGHRS and CDR2 is YFSETQ. With 0 bases removed from V and 4 bases from J, the gap between germline ends came to 16 bases. CDR3 DNA, as far as it was read: TGCGCCAGCAGCTTGGGGGGGGGTGGGTCGGGCACTGAA. It yields the protein CASSLGGGGSGTE. The whole CDR3 protein reads CASSLGGGGSGTEAFF.

A note on this clone: The read terminates 3 residues ahead of where the CDR3 ends, so the germline J gene completes it. The chain is built from TRBV4-2 and TRBJ2-5, with 11 bases fitting TRBD1. Germline V gene sequence: CDR1 LGHNA, CDR2 YNFKEQ. V dropped 4 bases and J dropped 5; count of bases not matched to a gene: 6. This CDR3 is built from 15 residues. The CDR3 sequence: CASSPRTGGEETQYF. The sequenced CDR3 bases are TGTGCCAGCAGCCCACGGACAGGGGGCGAGGAGACC.

About this clone: The read ends 3 residues early relative to the CDR3; the germline J gene fills the gap. V is TRBV5-4 and J is TRBJ2-3, with D possibly being TRBD1 (6 bases). Trimming removed 2 bases at V and 2 bases at J, with 12 bases between. Germline V CDR1 and CDR2: SGHNT, YYREEE (reference sequence). This CDR3 has 15 residues. The CDR3 spells CASSFEGVATDTQYF. CDR3 DNA, as far as it was read: TGTGCCAGCAGCTTCGAGGGGGTAGCCACAGATACG.

With regard to this clone: With the read ending 3 residues before the CDR3 end, the germline J gene is used to fill in that end. The chain couples TRBV7-2 to TRBJ2-7; D remains ambiguous. Deletions cut 0 bases from V and 0 bases from J, with 18 bases between. CDR1 SGHTA and CDR2 FQGNSA come from the germline V gene. This CDR3 is built from 18 residues. CDR3 DNA, as far as it was read: TGTGCCAGCAGCTTAGCGAGTTACGAAGCCGAGAGCTCCTACGAG. It specifies CASSLASYEAESSYE. The whole CDR3 protein is CASSLASYEAESSYEQYF. Complete variable domain (other parts from reference TRBV7-2 and TRBJ2-7): GAGVSQSPSNKVTEKGKDVELRCDPISGHTALYWYRQSLGQGLEFLIYFQGNSAPDKSGLPSDRFSAERTGGSVSTLTIQRTQQEDSAVYLCASSLASYEAESSYEQYFGPGTRLTVT.

Concerning this clone itself: With the read ending 3 residues before the CDR3 end, the germline J gene is used to fill in that end. The chain couples TRBV5-6 to TRBJ2-1; D unclear. V shed 1 base and J shed 8 bases, with 4 bases lying between them. Germline values: CDR1 SGHDT, CDR2 YYEEEE. CDR3 size: 11 residues. CDR3 protein: CASSLLYEQFF. The sequenced CDR3 bases are TGTGCCAGCAGCTTGCTATATGAG.

A remark on this clone: The CDR3 is cut off 3 residues early in the read; its end comes from the germline J gene. V gene TRBV5-1 combines with J gene TRBJ2-3; the match to TRBD2 covers 8 bases. CDR1 and CDR2 from the germline V gene are SGHRS and YFSETQ. This CDR3 has 18 residues. J lost 6 bases, V lost 4 bases, and 19 bases had no gene match. CDR3 residues: CASSPTWTSSGRPDTQYF. The CDR3 bases that were read are TGCGCCAGCAGCCCGACCTGGACTAGCTCGGGGCGTCCGGATACG. The variable domain in full, with the rest retrieved from reference TRBV5-1 and TRBJ2-3, is KAGVTQTPRYLIKTRGQQVTLSCSPISGHRSVSWYQQTPGQGLQFLFEYFSETQRNKGNFPGRFSGRQFSNSRSEMNVSTLELGDSALYLCASSPTWTSSGRPDTQYFGPGTRLTVL.